The 28 T cell receptor beta chains below all came from one sample that was sequenced in a study of cytomegalovirus exposure and HLA in healthy donors. PCR primers comprised 60 Vbeta and 13 Jbeta primers. TCRdb keeps only in-frame clones here, not all; method: immunoSEQ multiplex PCR. The data show about 120,000 clones, with roughly 70% seen just once and roughly 12% held by the top ten. Specimen: PBMCs. These receptors all stem from a woman aged 45-60 years in good health and CMV-seropositive.

This clone has only one observation. This sample also contains other DNA sequences that code for the same CDR3. The gene calls are TRBV7-2 and TRBJ2-1; the match to TRBD2 covers 12 bases. V shed 3 bases and J 3 bases; nucleotides not matched to a gene: 0. Germline V CDR1 and CDR2: SGHTA, FQGNSA. The CDR3 consists of 15 residues. The CDR3 bases are TGTGCCAGCAGCTTGGGACTAGCGGGCTACAATGAGCAGTTCTTC. Its translation is CASSLGLAGYNEQFF. Variable domain in full (rest from reference TRBV7-2 and TRBJ2-1): GAGVSQSPSNKVTEKGKDVELRCDPISGHTALYWYRQSLGQGLEFLIYFQGNSAPDKSGLPSDRFSAERTGGSVSTLTIQRTQQEDSAVYLCASSLGLAGYNEQFFGPGTRLTVL.

The chain combines TRBV6-6 with TRBJ1-2, with TRBD1 matching 10 bases. J lost 4 bases, V lost 6 bases, and 5 bases had no gene match. Germline-derived CDR1 and CDR2 are MNHNY and SVGAGI (reference sequence). This CDR3 region has 14 residues. For the CDR3, the DNA is TGTGCCAGCAGAAGACAGGGGGCGGGCTATGGCTACACCTTC. Protein sequence: CASRRQGAGYGYTF.

This chain joins TRBV7-2 and TRBJ2-7; 11 nucleotides agree with TRBD1. This CDR3 spans 14 amino acids. V trimming: 6 bases; J trimming: 8 bases; junction bases outside the gene matches: 9. From germline, CDR1 is SGHTA and CDR2 FQGNSA. The CDR3 loop is CASRKGTGGEKQYF. CDR3 DNA: TGTGCCAGCAGGAAAGGGACAGGGGGAGAGAAGCAGTACTTC.

J is TRBJ1-2 and V is TRBV5-4; 10 bases line up with TRBD1. The length of the CDR3 is 14 residues. V lost 4 bases, J lost 3 bases, and 3 bases stayed unmatched. CDR1 and CDR2 (germline): SGHNT, YYREEE (reference sequence). For the CDR3, the DNA is TGTGCCAGCAGCGCCGGGACAGGGGACTATGGCTACACCTTC. The encoded protein is CASSAGTGDYGYTF.

This chain joins TRBV6-5 and TRBJ1-2; D might be TRBD1 (5 bases). With 4 bases removed from V and 8 bases from J, the gap between germline ends came to 14 bases. Germline assignment: CDR1 MNHEY and CDR2 SVGAGI. The CDR3 extends over 13 amino acids. The CDR3 sequence is CASSSFPQGGYTF. Written as DNA, the CDR3 is TGTGCCAGCAGTTCTTTCCCTCAGGGAGGCTACACCTTC.

This clone has only a few counts. The chain recombines TRBV27 with TRBJ2-1; 11 nucleotides agree with TRBD2. The V gene's germline CDR1 is MNHEY and CDR2 SMNVEV (reference sequence). The CDR3 totals 18 residues. V shed 3 bases, J shed 7 bases, and the junction held 14 bases outside the gene matches. Written as DNA, the CDR3 is TGTGCCAGCAGTTTTTTCCCGAACCCAGGACTAGCGGGTAATGAGCAGTTCTTC. This encodes CASSFFPNPGLAGNEQFF.

This chain uses TRBV7-2 with TRBJ1-3, with D tentatively TRBD1 (6 bases). The ends were cut back, 1 base at V and 4 bases at J, with 8 bases in the middle. The V gene's germline CDR1 is SGHTA and CDR2 FQGNSA. The CDR3 is 14 amino acids. The CDR3 sequence: CASSLEGHGNTIYF. DNA for the CDR3: TGTGCCAGCAGCTTAGAGGGACACGGAAACACCATATATTTT.

For the CDR3, the DNA is TGTGCCAGCAGTGAAGGACAGGGGGGCCGCAATGAGCAGTTCTTC. This gives the protein CASSEGQGGRNEQFF. The V gene is TRBV6-1, the J gene TRBJ2-1, with 9 bases lining up with TRBD1. Germline trimming cut 1 base from V and 6 bases from J; bases unmatched to any gene: 4. There are 15 residues in the CDR3. CDR1 is MNHNS and CDR2 is SASEGT in the germline V gene.

J is TRBJ1-4 and V is TRBV5-1, with a weak D call TRBD1 (6 bases). The CDR3 runs to 14 residues. CDR1 SGHRS and CDR2 YFSETQ come from the germline V gene. V was clipped by 5 bases and J by 8 bases, with 16 bases between them. The CDR3 nucleotides read TGCGCCAGCAGAAGGGAGGGGGTGGAAGAAAAACTGTTTTTT. This encodes CASRREGVEEKLFF.

J is TRBJ1-2 and V is TRBV7-9; 8 positions match TRBD1. CDR1 and CDR2 from the germline V gene are SEHNR and FQNEAQ (reference sequence). The V gene end was trimmed by 0 bases and the J gene end by 2 bases; junction bases not matched to a gene: 2. The CDR3 consists of 15 residues. The DNA of the CDR3 is TGTGCCAGCAGCTTAGCGGGACAGGACAACTATGGCTACACCTTC. Its translation is CASSLAGQDNYGYTF.

This clone was seen only once. The chain is built from TRBV9 and TRBJ2-1; a weak D match, TRBD1 (5 bases). This CDR3 has 11 residues. Germline CDR1 and CDR2: SGDLS and YYNGEE. V was cut by 0 bases and J by 10 bases, with 5 bases left in between. Written as DNA, the CDR3 is TGTGCCAGCAGCGTAGCAGGGGAGCAGTTCTTC. Its translation is CASSVAGEQFF.

The gene calls are TRBV29-1 and TRBJ2-1, with D tentatively TRBD2 (7 bases). V lost 3 bases and J lost 4, with 16 bases in between. This CDR3 has 15 residues. The germline V gene has CDR1 SQVTM and CDR2 ANQGSEA. In DNA, the CDR3 is TGCAGCGTTGATGGGGGGGCGGGGGTTTACAATGAGCAGTTCTTC. The encoded protein is CSVDGGAGVYNEQFF.

Of note for this clone: Mismatch with germline at one junction end may stem from a read error. V usage is TRBV2 and J usage is TRBJ2-4, with a tentative D call TRBD1 (6 bases). CDR3 length equals 12 residues. Germline V gene sequence: CDR1 SNHLY, CDR2 FYNNEI. The CDR3, as DNA: TGTGCCAGCAGTTTCACCCCGGGACAAGGGAGCTTC. It codes for CASSFTPGQGSF.

The chain employs TRBV29-1 and TRBJ1-1; D is uncertain. There are 12 residues in the CDR3. Deletions cut 4 bases from V and 4 bases from J, with 10 bases between. The germline gives CDR1 SQVTM, CDR2 ANQGSEA. The CDR3 coding sequence is TGCAGCGTTGGATTCAGTACCACTGAAGCTTTCTTT. It translates to CSVGFSTTEAFF.

The gene calls are TRBV7-2 and TRBJ2-7; 10 bases match TRBD1. Germline CDR1 is SGHTA and CDR2 is FQGNSA. The CDR3 consists of 16 residues. V lost 5 bases and J lost 4; bases outside the gene matches: 11. The CDR3 DNA reads as TGTGCCAGCAGCCCCCGGGACAGGGGTGTTTGGTACGAGCAGTACTTC. Translated: CASSPRDRGVWYEQYF.

CDR3 in DNA: TGTGCCAGCAGCCGCTGGGAGGTTTCCTACGAGCAGTACTTC. Encoded protein: CASSRWEVSYEQYF. The chain uses TRBV6-1 and TRBJ2-7; TRBD2 might be the D (6 bases). CDR3 length: 14 residues. The germline CDR1 and CDR2 sequences are MNHNS and SASEGT. With 6 bases removed from V and 1 base from J, the gap between germline ends came to 13 bases.

This chain uses TRBV7-2 with TRBJ1-5, with a tentative D call TRBD1 (6 bases). V was shortened by 5 bases and J by 6 bases, with 17 bases between the two germline ends. This CDR3 contains 15 residues. Germline CDR1 SGHTA, CDR2 FQGNSA. The CDR3 loop reads CASSRDTSGVQPQHF. DNA for the CDR3: TGTGCCAGCAGCCGGGACACCTCAGGAGTTCAGCCCCAGCATTTT. Combining the CDR3 with reference TRBV7-2 and TRBJ1-5 gives the whole variable domain GAGVSQSPSNKVTEKGKDVELRCDPISGHTALYWYRQSLGQGLEFLIYFQGNSAPDKSGLPSDRFSAERTGGSVSTLTIQRTQQEDSAVYLCASSRDTSGVQPQHFGDGTRLSIL.

This chain uses TRBV19 with TRBJ2-1, with 8 bases lining up with TRBD1. V was clipped by 2 bases and J by 8 bases; unmatched bases: 5. CDR1 is LNHDA and CDR2 is SQIVND in the germline V gene (reference sequence). CDR3 size: 14 residues. CDR3 in amino acids: CASSIRQGRDEQFF. The CDR3 DNA reads TGTGCCAGTAGTATACGACAGGGGCGTGATGAGCAGTTCTTC.

The CDR3 DNA sequence: TGTGCCAGCAGTGATGCTAGCGGAGATACGCAGTATTTT. Amino acid sequence: CASSDASGDTQYF. The chain uses TRBV6-4 and TRBJ2-3, with 7 bases identical to TRBD2. CDR1 and CDR2 (germline): MRHNA, SNTAGT. This CDR3 has 13 amino acids. V trimming: 3 bases; J trimming: 5 bases; junction bases outside the gene matches: 2.

J is TRBJ2-7 and V is TRBV5-8, with D hard to call. The V end was cut by 4 bases, the J end by 2 bases, with 25 bases between. Germline assignment: CDR1 SGHTS and CDR2 YDEGEE. The CDR3 loop spans 18 amino acids. Written as DNA, the CDR3 is TGTGCCAGCAGCCCACCAAATTCGGGTAAACCAACCACCTACGAGCAGTACTTC. It specifies CASSPPNSGKPTTYEQYF.

The chain recombines TRBV19 with TRBJ2-1, with TRBD2 matching 9 bases. Germline V gene data show CDR1 as LNHDA and CDR2 as SQIVND (reference sequence). The ends lost 6 bases at V and 5 bases at J; junction bases unmatched: 5. This CDR3 is built from 14 residues. The CDR3 nucleotides read TGTGCCAGTAGATTAGCGGGAGCCAACAATGAGCAGTTCTTC. It yields the protein CASRLAGANNEQFF.

This clone was counted between two and nine times. The genes are TRBV19 and TRBJ1-3; D gene unclear. Germline-derived CDR1 and CDR2 are LNHDA and SQIVND (reference sequence). The CDR3 consists of 14 residues. V shed 7 bases and J shed 0 bases, with 10 bases lying between them. The CDR3 is CASTIGSSGNTIYF. CDR3 coding DNA: TGTGCCAGTACCATCGGGAGCTCTGGAAACACCATATATTTT.

The chain links TRBV9 to TRBJ2-1; TRBD2 matches at 10 bases. Germline trimming cut 7 bases from V and 0 bases from J; bases unmatched to any gene: 4. The CDR3 has 15 residues. CDR1 SGDLS and CDR2 YYNGEE come from the germline V gene. This CDR3 reads CASSLAGASYNEQFF. The CDR3 region has the DNA TGTGCCAGCTCGCTAGCGGGAGCCTCCTACAATGAGCAGTTCTTC.

This sequence joins TRBV4-3 and TRBJ1-3, with TRBD1 matching 7 bases. The CDR3 has 16 residues. Germline V lookup: CDR1 LGHNA, CDR2 YSLEER. Trimming removed 0 bases from V and 2 bases from J; junction bases left unmatched: 4. The DNA of the CDR3 is TGCGCCAGCAGCCAAGATTGGACAGGCACTGGAAACACCATATATTTT. Protein product: CASSQDWTGTGNTIYF.

The gene calls are TRBV6-1 and TRBJ1-5, with D possibly TRBD1 on 6 matching bases. V lost 9 bases and J 4 bases, leaving 10 bases between the germline ends. The CDR3 consists of 12 residues. Germline V gene lookup returns CDR1 MNHNS and CDR2 SASEGT. Here the CDR3 DNA reads TGTGCCAGTATCACAGGGAATCAGCCCCAGCATTTT. Protein product: CASITGNQPQHF.

This clone was observed a handful of times. The rearrangement links TRBV5-1 to TRBJ2-1, with 14 bases that match TRBD2. Germline V gene data show CDR1 as SGHRS and CDR2 as YFSETQ. This CDR3 has 15 amino acids. The trim removed 5 bases at V and 3 bases at J, leaving 1 base unmatched. The CDR3 coding sequence is TGCGCCAGCAGGACTAGCGGGGGGGACTACAATGAGCAGTTCTTC. Amino acids: CASRTSGGDYNEQFF. The whole variable domain, remainder taken from reference TRBV5-1 and TRBJ2-1, is KAGVTQTPRYLIKTRGQQVTLSCSPISGHRSVSWYQQTPGQGLQFLFEYFSETQRNKGNFPGRFSGRQFSNSRSEMNVSTLELGDSALYLCASRTSGGDYNEQFFGPGTRLTVL.

The CDR3 coding sequence is TGTGCCAGCAGCATAGTGGACAGGGGGTCTGGAAACACCATATATTTT. It encodes CASSIVDRGSGNTIYF. The rearrangement links TRBV5-4 to TRBJ1-3, with 10 nucleotides matching TRBD1. This CDR3 region has 16 residues. Germline V CDR1 and CDR2: SGHNT, YYREEE (reference sequence). The V and J ends lost 4 bases and 1 base, in that order; junction bases with no gene match: 5.

This clone was picked up a small number of times. V is TRBV5-5 and J is TRBJ1-6; D is perhaps TRBD1 (6 bases). The germline V and J ends were trimmed by 2 bases and 7 bases, with 16 bases remaining between them. Looked up from germline, CDR1 is SGHKS and CDR2 is YYEKEE (reference sequence). The CDR3 extends over 16 amino acids. CDR3 bases: TGTGCCAGCAGCTTTTCACAGGGAGAAGGGAATTCACCCCTCCACTTT. Its translation is CASSFSQGEGNSPLHF.